This TCR beta chain was retrieved from a study of T cell repertoires in cytomegalovirus infection. The wider study: An indication of both CMV infection and matching HLA type came from public TCR beta signatures.

This clonotype was recorded many times. Its antigen is undetermined. Whole-study results and caveats: Adding up the frequency of public TCR beta families identified people who carried CMV plus the relevant HLA.

The CDR3 is 14 residues long. Trimming took off 0 bases at V and 3 bases at J, with 8 bases between the two ends. The germline gives CDR1 MNHEY, CDR2 SVGAGI. TCRdb ran MiXCR on the reads and lists one entry per CDR3 protein. The sample includes about 490,000 distinct CDR3 sequences, approximately 10% seen only once; the top ten take about 10%. The chain uses TRBV6-5 and TRBJ1-1, with D perhaps matching TRBD1 (6 bases). The origin of this receptor is a human donor in good health (CMV status not recorded). Some clones in this sample may be carry-over from other donors' samples. Specimen: PBMCs. CDR3 coding DNA: TGTGCCAGCAGTTACTCGGAGGGGGACACTGAAGCTTTCTTT. Its protein is CASSYSEGDTEAFF.